A selection of T cell receptor beta chains follows, all from one sample in a study of blood T cell repertoires in COVID-19. Using immunoSEQ multiplex PCR, the repertoire was profiled, and TCRdb retains in-frame clones only, with some absent. The profile shows 240,000 or so clones, roughly 83% of them singletons. Sequencing was carried out using peripheral blood. These receptors originate from a woman older than 75 with acute or convalescent COVID-19. Both conserved end residues are trimmed from each CDR3. A clone size is listed for some rows: how often the clone was seen (once, few, many), or a class if it is expanded.

j_call clone_size v_call cdr3_aa
TRBJ1-1 once TRBV5-6 ASSLYRNTEAF
TRBJ1-4 NA TRBV14 ASSRGQLDEKLF
TRBJ1-3 NA TRBV7-8 ASSLAAYSGNTIY
TRBJ2-6 NA TRBV6-5 ASRPPSSGANVLT
TRBJ1-5 few TRBV5-1 ASSSGWGDNQPQH
TRBJ1-5 NA TRBV24-1 ATSGGGSSFSNQPQH
TRBJ2-7 NA TRBV6-5 ASSPSRDTYEQY
TRBJ2-2 NA TRBV19 ASRRGANTGELF
TRBJ2-5 NA TRBV3-1/TRBV3-2 ASSTRDGGPETQY
TRBJ2-3 NA TRBV11-3 ASSPNRGDTQY
TRBJ2-2 few TRBV18 ASSPLSYNTGELF
TRBJ2-7 NA TRBV2 ASNQEVSYEQY
TRBJ1-4 NA TRBV27 ASRGTGERKLF
TRBJ1-5 NA TRBV9 ARGTLFDNQPQH
TRBJ2-1 NA TRBV7-3 ASSLTSGEQF
TRBJ1-1 NA TRBV18 ASSEGRNTEAF
TRBJ2-7 NA TRBV15 ATSRVAGDTYEQY
TRBJ1-1 NA TRBV19 ASSSLTGRNTEAF
TRBJ2-3 NA TRBV20-1 SGGGTDTQY
TRBJ2-2 NA TRBV2 ASSGGLAHTGELF
TRBJ2-5 few TRBV29-1 SVARGLETQY
TRBJ1-1 NA TRBV11-2 ASSLLGQGRPEAF
TRBJ1-4 few TRBV3-1/TRBV3-2 ASSHGMSRGNEKLF
TRBJ2-7 NA TRBV9 ASSVGEGNYEQY
TRBJ1-6 NA TRBV27 ASSKRVDSPLH
TRBJ2-2 NA TRBV19 ASSRTGELF
TRBJ2-3 NA TRBV4-2 ASSLTSGGLTDTQY
TRBJ1-2 once TRBV4-1 ASSQGREAGYT
TRBJ1-1 NA TRBV5-4 ASSRDLNSPEAF
TRBJ2-3 NA TRBV15 ATSRPGTSGGRVDTQY
TRBJ2-5 NA TRBV7-3 ASSLTGKETQY
TRBJ1-1 few TRBV14 ASSDVFSGTEAF
TRBJ1-6 NA TRBV9 ASSGITGEASPLH
TRBJ2-7 NA TRBV10-3 AIRSGTGSYEQY
TRBJ1-3 NA TRBV18 ASSTVPGNTIY
TRBJ1-5 NA TRBV30 AWGGGDSNQPQH
TRBJ2-3 few TRBV5-8 ASSPLAGGIPDTQY
TRBJ1-4 NA TRBV6-6 ASIPDRGNEKLF
TRBJ1-5 NA TRBV18 ASSATEFNQPQH
TRBJ1-1 NA TRBV6-5 ASGDRGRTEAF
TRBJ2-7 NA TRBV6-5 ASSFAALGMQY
TRBJ1-1 NA TRBV5-1 ASSLGGQMNTEAF
TRBJ1-6 NA TRBV19 ASSIRGPGENNSPLH
TRBJ1-2 NA TRBV28 ASRTGQTGTYGYT
TRBJ1-2 NA TRBV6-5 ASRQDYYGYT
TRBJ1-1 NA TRBV7-8 ASSLGQNTEAF